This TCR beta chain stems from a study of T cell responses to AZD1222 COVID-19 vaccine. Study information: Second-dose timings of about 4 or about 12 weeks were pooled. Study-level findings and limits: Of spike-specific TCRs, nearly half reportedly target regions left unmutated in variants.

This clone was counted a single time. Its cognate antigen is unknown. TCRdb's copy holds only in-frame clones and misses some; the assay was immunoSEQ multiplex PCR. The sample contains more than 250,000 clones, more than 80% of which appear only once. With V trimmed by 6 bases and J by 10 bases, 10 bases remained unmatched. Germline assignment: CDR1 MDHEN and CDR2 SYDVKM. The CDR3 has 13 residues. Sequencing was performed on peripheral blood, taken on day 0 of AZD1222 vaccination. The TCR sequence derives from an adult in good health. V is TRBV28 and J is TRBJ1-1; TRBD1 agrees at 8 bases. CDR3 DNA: TGTGCCAGCAGGACCCAGGGGGCATTGGGAGCTTTCTTT. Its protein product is CASRTQGALGAFF.